This TCR beta chain is drawn from a study of OX40 agonist ivuxolimab in advanced cancers. Concerning this clone: What it binds is unknown.

The protocol was immunoSEQ multiplex PCR, while the TCRdb copy is restricted to in-frame clones and leaves out a portion. The sample shows more than 80,000 clones, 90% to 95% of them seen only once. Trimming shortened V by 8 bases and J by 14 bases, and 25 bases separated the two germline ends. CDR3 length equals 14 residues. Germline loops: CDR1 MNHEY, CDR2 SMNVEV (reference sequence). Study-wide findings and caveats: The work left the antigen specificity of expanded peripheral T cells undetermined.

The chain is built from TRBV27 and TRBJ2-1; D might be TRBD2 (5 bases). This TCR was recovered from an adult with an advanced solid tumor such as melanoma, head and neck, liver or kidney cancer. The sample was CD4+ or CD8+ T cells sorted from blood, taken in a trial of the OX40 agonist ivuxolimab. The chain's CDR3 is CASRLTTGSLREFF. CDR3 nucleotide sequence: TGTGCCAGCCGCCTCACCACGGGGTCGCTAAGGGAGTTCTTC.